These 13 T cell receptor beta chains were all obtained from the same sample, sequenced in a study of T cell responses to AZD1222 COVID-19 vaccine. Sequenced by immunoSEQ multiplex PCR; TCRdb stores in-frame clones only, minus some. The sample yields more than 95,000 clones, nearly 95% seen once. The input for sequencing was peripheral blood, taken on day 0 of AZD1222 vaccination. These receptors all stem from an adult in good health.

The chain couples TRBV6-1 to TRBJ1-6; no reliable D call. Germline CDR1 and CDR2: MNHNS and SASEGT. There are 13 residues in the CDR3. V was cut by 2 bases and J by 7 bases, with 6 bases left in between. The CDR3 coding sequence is TGTGCCAGCAGTGAACCGTGGAATTCACCCCTCCACTTT. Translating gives CASSEPWNSPLHF.

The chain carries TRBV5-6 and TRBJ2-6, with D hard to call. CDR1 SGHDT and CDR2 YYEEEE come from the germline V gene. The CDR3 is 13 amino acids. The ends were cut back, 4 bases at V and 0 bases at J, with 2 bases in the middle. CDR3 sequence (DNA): TGTGCCAGCAGCCTCTCTGGGGCCAACGTCCTGACTTTC. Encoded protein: CASSLSGANVLTF.

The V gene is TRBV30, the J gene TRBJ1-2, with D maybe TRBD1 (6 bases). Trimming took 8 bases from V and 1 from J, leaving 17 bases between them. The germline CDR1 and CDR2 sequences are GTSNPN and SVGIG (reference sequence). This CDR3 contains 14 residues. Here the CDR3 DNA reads TGTGCCACCCCCCCGGCAGGGGATAACTATGGCTACACCTTC. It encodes CATPPAGDNYGYTF.

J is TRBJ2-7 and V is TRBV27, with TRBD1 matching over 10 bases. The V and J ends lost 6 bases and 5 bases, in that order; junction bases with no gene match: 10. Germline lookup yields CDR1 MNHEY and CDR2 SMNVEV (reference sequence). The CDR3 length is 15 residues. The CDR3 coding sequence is TGTGCCAGCAGCAAAAACCGGGACAGGGGCCACGAGCAGTACTTC. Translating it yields CASSKNRDRGHEQYF.

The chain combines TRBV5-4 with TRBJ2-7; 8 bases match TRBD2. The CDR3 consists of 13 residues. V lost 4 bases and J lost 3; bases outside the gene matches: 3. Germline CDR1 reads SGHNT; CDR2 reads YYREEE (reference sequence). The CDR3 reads CASSRRGGYEQYF. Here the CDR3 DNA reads TGTGCCAGCAGCCGTCGGGGGGGCTACGAGCAGTACTTC.

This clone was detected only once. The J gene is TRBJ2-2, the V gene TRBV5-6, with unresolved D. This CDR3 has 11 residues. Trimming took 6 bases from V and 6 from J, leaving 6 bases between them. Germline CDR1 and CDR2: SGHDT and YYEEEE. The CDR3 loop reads CASTSAGELFF. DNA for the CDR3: TGTGCCAGCACCTCCGCCGGGGAGCTGTTTTTT.

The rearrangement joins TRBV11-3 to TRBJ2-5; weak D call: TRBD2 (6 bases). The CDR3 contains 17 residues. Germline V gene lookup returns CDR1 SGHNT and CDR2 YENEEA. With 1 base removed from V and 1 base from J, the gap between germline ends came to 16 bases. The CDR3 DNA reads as TGTGCCAGCAGCTTAGGATTGGGACTCGGGTTCCAAGAGACCCAGTACTTC. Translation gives CASSLGLGLGFQETQYF.

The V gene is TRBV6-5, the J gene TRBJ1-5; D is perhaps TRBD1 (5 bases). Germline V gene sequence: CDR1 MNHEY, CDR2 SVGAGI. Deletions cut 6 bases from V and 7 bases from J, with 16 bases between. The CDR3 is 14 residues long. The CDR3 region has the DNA TGTGCCAGCAGCCCGACGGGGCCCGCGCAGCCCCAGCATTTT. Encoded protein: CASSPTGPAQPQHF.

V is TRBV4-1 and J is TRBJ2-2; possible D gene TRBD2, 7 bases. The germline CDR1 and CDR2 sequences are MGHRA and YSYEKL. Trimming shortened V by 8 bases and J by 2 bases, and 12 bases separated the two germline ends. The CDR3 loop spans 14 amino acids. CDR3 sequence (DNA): TGCGCCAGCGGGCGGGGGACAAACACCGGGGAGCTGTTTTTT. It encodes CASGRGTNTGELFF.

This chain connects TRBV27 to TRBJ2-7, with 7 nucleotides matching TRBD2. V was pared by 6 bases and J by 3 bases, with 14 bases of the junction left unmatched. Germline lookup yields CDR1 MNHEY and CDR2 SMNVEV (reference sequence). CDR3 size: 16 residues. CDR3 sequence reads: CASSRTSGGGIYEQYF. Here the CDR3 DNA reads TGTGCCAGCAGCCGGACGAGTGGGGGGGGGATCTACGAGCAGTACTTC.

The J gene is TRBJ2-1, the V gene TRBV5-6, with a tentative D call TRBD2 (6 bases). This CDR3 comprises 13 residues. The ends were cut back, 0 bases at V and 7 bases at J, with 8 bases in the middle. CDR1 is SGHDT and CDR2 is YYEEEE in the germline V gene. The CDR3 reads CASSLARGNEQFF. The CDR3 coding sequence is TGTGCCAGCAGCTTGGCCCGGGGGAATGAGCAGTTCTTC.

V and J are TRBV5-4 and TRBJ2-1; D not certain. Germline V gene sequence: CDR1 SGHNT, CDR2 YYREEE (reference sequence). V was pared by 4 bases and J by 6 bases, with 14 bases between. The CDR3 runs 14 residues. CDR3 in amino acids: CASSTRTRRNEQFF. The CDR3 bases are TGTGCCAGCAGCACACGGACCAGGCGCAATGAGCAGTTCTTC.

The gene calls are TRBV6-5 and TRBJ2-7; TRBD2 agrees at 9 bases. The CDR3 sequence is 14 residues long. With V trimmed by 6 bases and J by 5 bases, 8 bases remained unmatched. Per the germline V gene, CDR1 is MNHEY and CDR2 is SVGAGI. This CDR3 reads CASSRPGLADEQYF. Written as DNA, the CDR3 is TGTGCCAGCAGCAGACCGGGACTAGCCGACGAGCAGTACTTC.